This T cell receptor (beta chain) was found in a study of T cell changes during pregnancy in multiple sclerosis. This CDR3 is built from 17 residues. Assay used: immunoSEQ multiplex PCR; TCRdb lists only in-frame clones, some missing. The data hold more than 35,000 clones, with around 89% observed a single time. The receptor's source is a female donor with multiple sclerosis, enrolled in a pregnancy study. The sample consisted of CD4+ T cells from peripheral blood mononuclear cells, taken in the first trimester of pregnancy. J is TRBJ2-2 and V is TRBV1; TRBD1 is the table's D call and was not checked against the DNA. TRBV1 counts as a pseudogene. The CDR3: CTSSHIEDTPNTGELFF. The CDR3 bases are TGCACCAGCAGCCATATTGAGGACACCCCGAACACCGGGGAGCTGTTTTTT.